This is a list of T cell receptor beta chains from one sample in a study of cytomegalovirus exposure and HLA in healthy donors. Libraries were prepared by immunoSEQ multiplex PCR; TCRdb keeps only in-frame clonotypes and omits some of them. The sample holds approximately 160,000 clones, 60% to 85% seen once. The sequencing input was PBMCs. The receptors derive from a woman aged 50 to 60 in good health and CMV-seropositive. The CDR3 runs from the conserved cysteine through the conserved F or W. A D gene is named only where the DNA matches it firmly.

CASSLTSGSYNEQFF TGTGCCAGCAGTCTAACTAGCGGCTCCTACAATGAGCAGTTCTTC TRBJ2-1 TRBV6-4 TRBD2
CASSSPSQGNEKLFF TGTGCCAGCAGCTCCCCATCACAGGGCAATGAAAAACTGTTTTTT TRBJ1-4 TRBV5-4 -
CASNGGTGSPLHF TGTGCCTCTAACGGGGGGACCGGCTCACCCCTCCACTTT TRBJ1-6 TRBV19 -
CASSLDRANYGYTF TGTGCCAGCAGCTTGGACAGGGCTAACTATGGCTACACCTTC TRBJ1-2 TRBV5-4 -
CASNTRGQEPYSNQPQHF TGTGCCAGTAACACTCGGGGACAGGAGCCCTATAGCAATCAGCCCCAGCATTTT TRBJ1-5 TRBV28 TRBD1
CASSIYHRPSSSYEQYF TGTGCCAGTAGTATTTACCACAGACCATCTTCTTCGTACGAGCAGTACTTC TRBJ2-7 TRBV19 -
CASSQGVPDNSPLHF TGCGCCAGCAGCCAAGGTGTCCCCGATAATTCACCCCTCCACTTT TRBJ1-6 TRBV4-1 -
CAISESCEAFF TGTGCCATCAGTGAAAGCTGTGAAGCTTTCTTT TRBJ1-1 TRBV10-3 -
CASSQGGGGYGYTF TGCGCCAGCAGCCAAGGAGGCGGGGGCTATGGCTACACCTTC TRBJ1-2 TRBV4-1 -
CATGQGADGYTF TGTGCCACTGGACAGGGGGCGGATGGCTACACCTTC TRBJ1-2 TRBV19 TRBD1
CASSLGQGRVTEAFF TGTGCCAGCAGCTTAGGTCAGGGGCGGGTGACTGAAGCTTTCTTT TRBJ1-1 TRBV7-9 -
CAIRPGQGEGTHTEAFF TGTGCCATCCGCCCGGGACAGGGGGAAGGGACGCACACTGAAGCTTTCTTT TRBJ1-1 TRBV10-3 TRBD1
CASRGSGGRSNEQFF TGTGCCAGCAGGGGGTCGGGGGGGCGAAGCAATGAGCAGTTCTTC TRBJ2-1 TRBV2 TRBD2
CASSEGEFGTGDGYTF TGTGCCAGCAGTGAAGGAGAATTTGGAACAGGTGATGGCTACACCTTC TRBJ1-2 TRBV6-1 -
CASSQPTGRYGYTF TGTGCCAGCAGCCAACCGACAGGGAGGTATGGCTACACCTTC TRBJ1-2 TRBV4-2 TRBD1